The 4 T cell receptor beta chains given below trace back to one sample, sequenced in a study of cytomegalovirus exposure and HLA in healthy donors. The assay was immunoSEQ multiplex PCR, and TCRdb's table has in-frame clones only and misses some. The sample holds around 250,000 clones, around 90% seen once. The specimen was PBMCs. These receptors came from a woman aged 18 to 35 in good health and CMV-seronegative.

The CDR3 coding sequence is TGTGCCAGCAGTTTTGAGGTCGAGGGCACTGAAGCTTTCTTT. Protein: CASSFEVEGTEAFF. The chain couples TRBV28 to TRBJ1-1; unclear D gene. Germline assignment: CDR1 MDHEN and CDR2 SYDVKM. With 3 bases removed from V and 4 bases from J, the gap between germline ends came to 12 bases. The CDR3 spans 14 residues. Full variable domain (rest looked up from reference TRBV28 and TRBJ1-1): DVKVTQSSRYLVKRTGEKVFLECVQDMDHENMFWYRQDPGLGLRLIYFSYDVKMKEKGDIPEGYSVSREKKERFSLILESASTNQTSMYLCASSFEVEGTEAFFGQGTRLTVV.

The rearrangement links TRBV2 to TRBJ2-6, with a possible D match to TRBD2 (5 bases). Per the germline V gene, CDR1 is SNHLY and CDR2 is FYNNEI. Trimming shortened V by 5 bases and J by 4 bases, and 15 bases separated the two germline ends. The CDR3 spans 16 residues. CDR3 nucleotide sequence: TGTGCCAGCAGTAATTCTCGGGGAACCGGGGCCAACGTCCTGACTTTC. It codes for CASSNSRGTGANVLTF.

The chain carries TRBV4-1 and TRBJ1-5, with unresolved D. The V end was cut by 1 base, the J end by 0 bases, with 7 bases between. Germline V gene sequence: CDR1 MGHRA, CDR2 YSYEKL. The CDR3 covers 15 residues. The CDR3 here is CASSQARHSNQPQHF. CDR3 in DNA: TGCGCCAGCAGCCAAGCGAGACATAGCAATCAGCCCCAGCATTTT.

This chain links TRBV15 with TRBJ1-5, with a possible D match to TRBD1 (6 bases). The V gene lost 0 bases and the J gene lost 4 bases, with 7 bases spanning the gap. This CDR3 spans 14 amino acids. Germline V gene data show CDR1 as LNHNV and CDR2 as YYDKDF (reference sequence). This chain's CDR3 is CATSRETGNQPQHF. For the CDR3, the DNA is TGTGCCACCAGCAGAGAAACAGGGAATCAGCCCCAGCATTTT.